A single T cell receptor (beta chain) is shown here with its context. Antigen unknown. CD8 cells regarded as naive lacked CD45RO, were positively chosen for CCR7, and omitted terminally differentiated effector memory CD45RA+ cells. This record comes from a study of shared clonotypes between healthy human individuals. Study-level points and caveats: Depth was large, yet rarefaction showed that sorted-subset sequencing was incomplete. Of the naive CD4 clonotypes, around 4.9% were shared across a handful of donors.

Genomic DNA of every subset was divided equally among multiple immunoSEQ plates. Measured with immunoSEQ multiplex PCR; TCRdb has only the in-frame clones, and not every one. The sample lists over 2,000,000 clones; approximately 92% were seen once. The CDR3 covers 15 residues. J gave up 7 bases and V 0 bases, and 7 bases lay outside the gene matches. CDR1 is SGDLS and CDR2 is YYNGEE in the germline V gene. The chain combines TRBV9 with TRBJ2-1; 7 positions match TRBD2. The specimen sequenced was naive CD8+ T cells from PBMCs. The sequence was obtained from a man between 18 and 35 years old in good health. Some clones in this sample may be carry-over from other donors' samples. The CDR3 DNA sequence: TGTGCCAGCAGCGTAGGGGCGGGAGCGGGGAATGAGCAGTTCTTC. Residues: CASSVGAGAGNEQFF.